This is a list of T cell receptor beta chains from one sample in a study of cytomegalovirus exposure and HLA in healthy donors. Assay used: immunoSEQ multiplex PCR; TCRdb lists only in-frame clones, some missing. The table records about 130,000 clones, approximately 92% of them present only once. Material: PBMCs. All receptors come from a woman aged 18-29 years in good health and CMV-seronegative. CDR3s include the opening cysteine and the closing phenylalanine or tryptophan. The D gene is left open where the match is weak. Size is omitted from some rows. Given values are once, few, many or a class for expanded clones.

clone_size d_call j_call cdr3_length v_call cdr3_aa cdr3_nt
- - TRBJ1-1 14 TRBV11-1 CASGRLEANTEAFF TGTGCCAGCGGTAGGTTGGAGGCTAACACTGAAGCTTTCTTT
- - TRBJ1-1 13 TRBV11-2 CASSLVRRSKAFF TGTGCCAGCAGCTTAGTTCGCAGATCCAAAGCTTTCTTT
- - TRBJ2-3 15 TRBV18 CASSPLSKRTDTQYF TGTGCCAGCTCACCACTGAGTAAGCGCACAGATACGCAGTATTTT
few - TRBJ2-7 11 TRBV5-6 CASSLEGRSDF TGTGCCAGCAGCTTGGAAGGGAGAAGTGACTTC
- - TRBJ2-7 15 TRBV19 CASSIGYGSSYEQYF TGTGCCAGTAGTATAGGTTACGGGAGCTCCTACGAGCAGTACTTC
- - TRBJ1-1 14 TRBV7-9 CASSLAGMNTEAFF TGTGCCAGCAGCTTAGCCGGGATGAACACTGAAGCTTTCTTT
- - TRBJ1-1 16 TRBV11-2 CASSFLGARENTEAFF TGTGCCAGCAGCTTCTTGGGTGCCAGGGAGAACACTGAAGCTTTCTTT
- TRBD1 TRBJ1-1 13 TRBV11-2 CASSPDRGTEAFF TGTGCCAGCAGCCCGGACAGGGGAACTGAAGCTTTCTTT
- TRBD1 TRBJ1-2 16 TRBV9 CASSPLSRDRSWGYTF TGTGCCAGCAGCCCCCTCTCCCGGGACAGAAGCTGGGGCTACACCTTC
- TRBD1 TRBJ2-7 12 TRBV9 CASGAGGYEQYF TGTGCCAGCGGCGCAGGGGGCTACGAGCAGTACTTC
few - TRBJ1-5 12 TRBV18 CASSRNNQPQHF TGTGCCAGCTCCCGTAACAATCAGCCCCAGCATTTT
- TRBD2 TRBJ2-5 15 TRBV5-1 CASSQAGGLQETQYF TGCGCCAGCAGCCAAGCGGGGGGCCTGCAAGAGACCCAGTACTTC
- - TRBJ2-1 11 TRBV6-5 CASSYLGGKFF TGTGCCAGCAGTTACTTGGGGGGAAAGTTCTTC
- TRBD1 TRBJ1-1 17 TRBV9 CASSVEPDRLMNTEAFF TGTGCCAGCAGCGTAGAGCCGGACAGGCTGATGAACACTGAAGCTTTCTTT
- TRBD1 TRBJ2-3 15 TRBV7-9 CASSLGQGSTDTQYF TGTGCCAGCAGCTTGGGACAGGGCAGCACAGATACGCAGTATTTT
- TRBD1 TRBJ1-5 14 TRBV7-6 CASSLDRDNQPQHF TGTGCCAGCAGCTTGGACAGGGACAATCAGCCCCAGCATTTT
- - TRBJ2-2 13 TRBV7-6 CASSFGQYGELFF TGTGCCAGCAGCTTTGGGCAGTACGGGGAGCTGTTTTTT
few - TRBJ2-2 15 TRBV12-5 CASGLGQMNTGELFF TGTGCTAGTGGTTTGGGACAGATGAACACCGGGGAGCTGTTTTTT
- TRBD1 TRBJ1-3 16 TRBV18 CASSPSGGNSGNTIYF TGTGCCAGCTCACCATCAGGGGGCAACTCTGGAAACACCATATATTTT
- - TRBJ2-1 15 TRBV6-6 CASSSFAGSYNEQFF TGTGCCAGCAGTTCATTTGCGGGGTCCTACAATGAGCAGTTCTTC
once - TRBJ1-5 14 TRBV6-1 CASSIKGEGQPQHF TGTGCCAGCAGTATAAAGGGGGAGGGCCAGCCCCAGCATTTT
once TRBD1 TRBJ1-2 15 TRBV6-4 CASSVTGTGISGYTF TGTGCCAGCAGTGTTACCGGGACAGGGATTAGTGGCTACACCTTC
- - TRBJ2-7 15 TRBV7-9 CASSLKRDTPYEQYF TGTGCCAGCAGCCTCAAGAGGGACACCCCCTACGAGCAGTACTTC
once - TRBJ1-3 17 TRBV5-8 CASSPPSGISYGNTIYF TGTGCCAGCAGTCCCCCGTCAGGGATTTCGTATGGAAACACCATATATTTT
- TRBD1 TRBJ2-3 14 TRBV6-1 CAGQGGTSTDTQYF TGTGCCGGACAGGGTGGGACTAGCACAGATACGCAGTATTTT
few - TRBJ1-3 15 TRBV15 CATSRPPVGGNTIYF TGTGCCACCAGCAGACCTCCGGTCGGTGGAAACACCATATATTTT
- TRBD1 TRBJ2-2 16 TRBV27 CASSWGGQGNTGELFF TGTGCCAGCTCCTGGGGGGGACAGGGGAACACCGGGGAGCTGTTTTTT
- - TRBJ1-6 15 TRBV2 CACYDRLYSNSPLHF TGTGCCTGCTACGACAGGCTCTATAGTAATTCACCCCTCCACTTT
- - TRBJ2-2 12 TRBV7-9 CASSPSTGELFF TGTGCCAGCAGCCCATCCACCGGGGAGCTGTTTTTT
- TRBD1 TRBJ1-1 15 TRBV5-1 CASSDQQGGFTEAFF TGCGCCAGCAGCGATCAGCAGGGGGGCTTCACTGAAGCTTTCTTT
- TRBD1 TRBJ1-2 15 TRBV6-5 CASSTGARANYGYTF TGTGCCTCGTCGACAGGGGCGAGGGCTAACTATGGCTACACCTTC
- TRBD2 TRBJ2-5 15 TRBV2 CASRPLAGGSGTQYF TGTGCCAGCAGGCCCCTAGCGGGGGGGTCTGGGACCCAGTACTTC
- - TRBJ2-5 15 TRBV6-6 CASSYPMMLQETQYF TGTGCCAGCAGTTACCCGATGATGCTACAAGAGACCCAGTACTTC
- - TRBJ1-1 12 TRBV12-5 CASGFLGTEAFF TGTGCTAGTGGTTTCCTCGGGACTGAAGCTTTCTTT
- TRBD2 TRBJ2-1 18 TRBV7-6 CASSLPLSGGDPRGEQFF TGTGCCAGCAGCTTACCTTTAAGCGGGGGGGACCCTCGGGGTGAGCAGTTCTTC
once - TRBJ1-6 15 TRBV9 CASSVAPGPIGALHF TGTGCCAGCAGCGTGGCGCCAGGGCCGATTGGGGCCCTCCACTTT
- - TRBJ1-6 14 TRBV5-5 CASSFTGQNSPLHF TGTGCCAGCAGCTTTACAGGTCAGAATTCACCCCTCCACTTT
- - TRBJ1-1 15 TRBV2 CASSEGQNMNTEAFF TGTGCCAGCAGTGAGGGGCAGAACATGAACACTGAAGCTTTCTTT
- TRBD2 TRBJ2-3 13 TRBV2 CASRQRDTDTQYF TGTGCCAGCAGGCAGCGGGATACAGATACGCAGTATTTT
- TRBD1 TRBJ1-4 15 TRBV7-9 CASSLSGQGGEKLFF TGTGCCAGCAGCTTATCTGGGCAGGGGGGAGAAAAACTGTTTTTT
- - TRBJ1-1 13 TRBV29-1 CSGRTGIRTEAFF TGCAGCGGACGTACAGGTATCCGAACTGAAGCTTTCTTT
few - TRBJ1-2 20 TRBV21-1 CASSKRCCESLDRASYGYTF TGTGCCAGCAGCAAACGGTGTTGTGAATCTTTAGACAGGGCCTCCTATGGCTACACCTTC
- - TRBJ2-7 14 TRBV18 CASSRQEVMYEQYF TGTGCCAGCTCACGGCAAGAGGTCATGTACGAGCAGTACTTC
- TRBD2 TRBJ2-5 15 TRBV11-2 CASSWTRLAQETQYF TGTGCCAGCAGCTGGACTAGATTAGCCCAAGAGACCCAGTACTTC
once - TRBJ2-3 15 TRBV18 CASSRPGGLTDTQYF TGTGCCAGCTCCCGGCCAGGGGGGCTCACAGATACGCAGTATTTT
- - TRBJ2-7 11 TRBV28 CASSFFYEQYF TGTGCCAGCAGTTTCTTCTACGAGCAGTACTTC
- - TRBJ1-3 17 TRBV6-1 CASSGSRLSGSGNTIYF TGTGCCAGCAGTGGCTCGAGGCTATCAGGGTCTGGAAACACCATATATTTT
- - TRBJ1-2 14 TRBV2 CASGGRTPNYGYTF TGTGCCAGCGGGGGGAGGACACCTAACTATGGCTACACCTTC
once - TRBJ2-1 16 TRBV12-5 CASGRERGLTYNEQFF TGTGCTAGTGGTCGGGAGAGGGGGCTGACCTACAATGAGCAGTTCTTC
- TRBD2 TRBJ2-3 17 TRBV5-4 CASSLRLAGASTDTQYF TGTGCCAGCAGCTTGCGGCTAGCGGGGGCTAGCACAGATACGCAGTATTTT